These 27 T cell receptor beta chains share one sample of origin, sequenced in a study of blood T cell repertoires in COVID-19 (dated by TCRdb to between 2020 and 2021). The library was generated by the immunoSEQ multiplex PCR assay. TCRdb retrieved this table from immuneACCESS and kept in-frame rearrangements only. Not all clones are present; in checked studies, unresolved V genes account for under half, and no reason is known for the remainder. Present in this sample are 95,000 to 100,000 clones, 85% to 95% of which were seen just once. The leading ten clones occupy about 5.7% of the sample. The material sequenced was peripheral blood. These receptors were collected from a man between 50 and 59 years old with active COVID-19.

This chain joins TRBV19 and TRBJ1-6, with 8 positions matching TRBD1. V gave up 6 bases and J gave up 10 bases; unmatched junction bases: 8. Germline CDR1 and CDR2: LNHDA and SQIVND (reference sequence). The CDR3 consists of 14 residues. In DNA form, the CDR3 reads TGTGCCAGTAGGACACAGGGGGAGGGATCACCCCTCCACTTT. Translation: CASRTQGEGSPLHF.

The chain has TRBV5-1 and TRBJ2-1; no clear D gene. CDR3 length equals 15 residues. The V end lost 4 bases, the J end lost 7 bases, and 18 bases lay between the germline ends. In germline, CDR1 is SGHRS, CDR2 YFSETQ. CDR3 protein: CASSLQSAELNEQFF. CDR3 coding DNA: TGCGCCAGCAGCCTACAGAGTGCAGAGCTAAATGAGCAGTTCTTC.

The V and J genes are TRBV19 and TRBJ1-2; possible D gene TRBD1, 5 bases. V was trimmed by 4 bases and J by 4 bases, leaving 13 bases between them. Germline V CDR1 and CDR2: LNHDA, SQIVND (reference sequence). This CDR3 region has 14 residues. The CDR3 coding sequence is TGTGCCAGTAGTACTCAACCCCAGGGCTATGGCTACACCTTC. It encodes CASSTQPQGYGYTF.

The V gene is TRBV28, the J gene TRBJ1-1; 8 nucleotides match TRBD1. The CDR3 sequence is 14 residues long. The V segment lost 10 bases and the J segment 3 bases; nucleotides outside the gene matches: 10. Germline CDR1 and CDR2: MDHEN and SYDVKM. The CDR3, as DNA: TGTGCCATACAAAGCCAGGGGGCGCACACTGAAGCTTTCTTT. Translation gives CAIQSQGAHTEAFF.

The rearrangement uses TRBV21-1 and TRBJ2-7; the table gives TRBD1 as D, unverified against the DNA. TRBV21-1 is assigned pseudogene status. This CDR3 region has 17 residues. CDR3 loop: CASIRQSTSYSSYEQYF. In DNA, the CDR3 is TGTGCCAGCATAAGACAGAGTACCTCCTATAGCTCCTACGAGCAGTACTTC.

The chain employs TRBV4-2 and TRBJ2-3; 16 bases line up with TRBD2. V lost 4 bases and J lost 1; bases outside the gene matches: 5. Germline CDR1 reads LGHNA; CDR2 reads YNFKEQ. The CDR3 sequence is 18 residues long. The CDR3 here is CASSLGLAGGRGTDTQYF. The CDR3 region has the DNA TGTGCCAGCAGCCTGGGACTAGCGGGAGGGCGGGGCACAGATACGCAGTATTTT.

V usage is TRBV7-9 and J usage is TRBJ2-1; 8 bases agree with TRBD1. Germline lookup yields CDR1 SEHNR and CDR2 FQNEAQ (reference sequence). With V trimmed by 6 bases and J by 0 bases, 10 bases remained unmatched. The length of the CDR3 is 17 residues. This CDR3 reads CASSPNQGANSYNEQFF. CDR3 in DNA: TGTGCCAGCAGTCCAAATCAGGGGGCCAACTCCTACAATGAGCAGTTCTTC. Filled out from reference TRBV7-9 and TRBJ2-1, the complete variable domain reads DTGVSQNPRHKITKRGQNVTFRCDPISEHNRLYWYRQTLGQGPEFLTYFQNEAQLEKSRLLSDRFSAERPKGSFSTLEIQRTEQGDSAMYLCASSPNQGANSYNEQFFGPGTRLTVL.

CDR3 protein: CAWSGASGRGQFF. The CDR3 coding sequence is TGTGCCTGGAGTGGAGCCAGCGGCCGAGGGCAGTTCTTC. The V call is TRBV30, the J call TRBJ2-1; tentatively, D is TRBD2 (5 bases). Germline loops: CDR1 GTSNPN, CDR2 SVGIG (reference sequence). The CDR3 extends over 13 amino acids. With 1 base removed from V and 12 bases from J, the gap between germline ends came to 16 bases. Full variable domain (rest looked up from reference TRBV30 and TRBJ2-1): SQTIHQWPATLVQPVGSPLSLECTVEGTSNPNLYWYRQAAGRGLQLLFYSVGIGQISSEVPQNLSASRPQDRQFILSSKKLLLSDSGFYLCAWSGASGRGQFFGPGTRLTVL.

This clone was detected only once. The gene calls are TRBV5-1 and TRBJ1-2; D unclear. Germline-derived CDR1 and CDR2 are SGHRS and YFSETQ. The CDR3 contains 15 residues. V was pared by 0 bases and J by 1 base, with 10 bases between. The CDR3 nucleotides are TGCGCCAGCAGCTTGGCCGGAGTTATTAACTATGGCTACACCTTC. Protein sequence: CASSLAGVINYGYTF. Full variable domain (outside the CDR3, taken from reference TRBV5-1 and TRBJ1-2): KAGVTQTPRYLIKTRGQQVTLSCSPISGHRSVSWYQQTPGQGLQFLFEYFSETQRNKGNFPGRFSGRQFSNSRSEMNVSTLELGDSALYLCASSLAGVINYGYTFGSGTRLTVV.

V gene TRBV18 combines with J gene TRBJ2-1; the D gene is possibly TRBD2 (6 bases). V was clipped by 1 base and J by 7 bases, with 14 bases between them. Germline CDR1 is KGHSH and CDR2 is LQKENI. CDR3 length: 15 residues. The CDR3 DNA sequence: TGTGCCAGCTCACCACTGAGAGGGGAGGATAATGAGCAGTTCTTC. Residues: CASSPLRGEDNEQFF. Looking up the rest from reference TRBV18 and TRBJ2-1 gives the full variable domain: NAGVMQNPRHLVRRRGQEARLRCSPMKGHSHVYWYRQLPEEGLKFMVYLQKENIIDESGMPKERFSAEFPKEGPSILRIQQVVRGDSAAYFCASSPLRGEDNEQFFGPGTRLTVL.

In DNA, the CDR3 is TGTGCCAGCAGCTTAGGTATGGGGCGCGCAGATACGCAGTATTTT. The encoded protein is CASSLGMGRADTQYF. The rearrangement joins TRBV7-2 to TRBJ2-3, with D perhaps TRBD1 (5 bases). The CDR3 sequence is 15 residues long. The V and J ends lost 1 base and 4 bases respectively, with 12 bases between them. Germline values: CDR1 SGHTA, CDR2 FQGNSA.

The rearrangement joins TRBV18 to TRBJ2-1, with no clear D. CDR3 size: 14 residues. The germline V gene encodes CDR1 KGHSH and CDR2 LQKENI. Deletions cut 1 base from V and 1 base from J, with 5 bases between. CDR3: CASSPLESYNEQFF. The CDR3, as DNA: TGTGCCAGCTCACCACTTGAGTCCTACAATGAGCAGTTCTTC. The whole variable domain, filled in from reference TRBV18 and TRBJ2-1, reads NAGVMQNPRHLVRRRGQEARLRCSPMKGHSHVYWYRQLPEEGLKFMVYLQKENIIDESGMPKERFSAEFPKEGPSILRIQQVVRGDSAAYFCASSPLESYNEQFFGPGTRLTVL.

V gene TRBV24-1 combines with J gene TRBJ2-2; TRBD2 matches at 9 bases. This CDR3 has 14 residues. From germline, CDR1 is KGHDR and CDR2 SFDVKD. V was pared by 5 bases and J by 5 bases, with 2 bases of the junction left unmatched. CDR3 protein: CATSAAGGTGELFF. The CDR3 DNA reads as TGTGCCACCAGTGCAGCGGGAGGAACCGGGGAGCTGTTTTTT.

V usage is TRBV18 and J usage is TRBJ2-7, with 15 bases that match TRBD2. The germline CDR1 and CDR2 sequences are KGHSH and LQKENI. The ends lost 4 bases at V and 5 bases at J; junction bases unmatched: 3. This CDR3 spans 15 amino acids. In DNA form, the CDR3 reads TGTGCCAGCTCACGGGGACTAGCGGGAGGCGACGAGCAGTACTTC. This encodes CASSRGLAGGDEQYF.

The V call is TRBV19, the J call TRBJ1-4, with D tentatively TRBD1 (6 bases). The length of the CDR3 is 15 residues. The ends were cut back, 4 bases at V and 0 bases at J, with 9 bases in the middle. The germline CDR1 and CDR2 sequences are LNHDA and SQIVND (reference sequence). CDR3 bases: TGTGCCAGTAGTAACCAGGGGTCAACTAATGAAAAACTGTTTTTT. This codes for CASSNQGSTNEKLFF.

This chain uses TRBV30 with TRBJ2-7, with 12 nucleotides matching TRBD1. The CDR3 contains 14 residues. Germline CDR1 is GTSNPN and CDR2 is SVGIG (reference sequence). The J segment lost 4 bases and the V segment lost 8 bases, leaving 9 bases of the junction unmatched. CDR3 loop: CATNRGQGAYEQYF. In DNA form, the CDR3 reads TGTGCCACCAACCGGGGACAGGGGGCGTACGAGCAGTACTTC.

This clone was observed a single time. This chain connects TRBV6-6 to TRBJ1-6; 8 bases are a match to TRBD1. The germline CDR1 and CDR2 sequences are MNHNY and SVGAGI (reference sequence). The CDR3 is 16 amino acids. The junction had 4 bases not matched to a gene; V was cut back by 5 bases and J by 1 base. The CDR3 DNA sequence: TGTGCCAGCAGTCTGACAGGGGAGTCCTATAATTCACCCCTCCACTTT. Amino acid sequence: CASSLTGESYNSPLHF.

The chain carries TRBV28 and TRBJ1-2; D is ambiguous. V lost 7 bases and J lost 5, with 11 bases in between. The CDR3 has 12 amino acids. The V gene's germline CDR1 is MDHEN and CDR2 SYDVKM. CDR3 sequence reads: CASTVDRYGYTF. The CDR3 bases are TGTGCCAGCACCGTAGATCGGTATGGCTACACCTTC.

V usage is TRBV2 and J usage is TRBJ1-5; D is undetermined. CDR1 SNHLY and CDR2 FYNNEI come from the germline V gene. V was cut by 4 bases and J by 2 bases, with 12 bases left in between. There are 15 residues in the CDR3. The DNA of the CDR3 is TGTGCCAGCAGTGGCGATGCACTGGGCAATCAGCCCCAGCATTTT. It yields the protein CASSGDALGNQPQHF.

The CDR3 DNA sequence: TGTGCCAGCAGCTCTCGACCACTAGCGGGGCGCTTCTACGAGCAGTACTTC. It is translated as CASSSRPLAGRFYEQYF. This chain uses TRBV7-6 with TRBJ2-7; 10 nucleotides align to TRBD2. V lost 4 bases, J lost 3 bases, and 12 bases stayed unmatched. This CDR3 contains 17 residues. Germline-derived CDR1 and CDR2 are SGHVS and FNYEAQ. The full variable domain, in which reference TRBV7-6 and TRBJ2-7 provide the parts outside the CDR3, is GAGVSQSPRYKVTKRGQDVALRCDPISGHVSLYWYRQALGQGPEFLTYFNYEAQQDKSGLPNDRFSAERPEGSISTLTIQRTEQRDSAMYRCASSSRPLAGRFYEQYFGPGTRLTVT.

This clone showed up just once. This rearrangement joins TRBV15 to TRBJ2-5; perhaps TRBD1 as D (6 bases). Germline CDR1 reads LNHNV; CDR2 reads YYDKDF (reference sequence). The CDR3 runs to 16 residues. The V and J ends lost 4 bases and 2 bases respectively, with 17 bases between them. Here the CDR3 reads CATSIPGVTGQETQYF. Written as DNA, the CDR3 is TGTGCCACCAGCATACCTGGTGTGACAGGTCAAGAGACCCAGTACTTC.

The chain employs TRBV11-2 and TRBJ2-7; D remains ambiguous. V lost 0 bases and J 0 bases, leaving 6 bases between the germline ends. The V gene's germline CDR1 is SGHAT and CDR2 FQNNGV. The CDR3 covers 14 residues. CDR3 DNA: TGTGCCAGCAGCTTAGAGCGGAACTCCTACGAGCAGTACTTC. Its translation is CASSLERNSYEQYF.

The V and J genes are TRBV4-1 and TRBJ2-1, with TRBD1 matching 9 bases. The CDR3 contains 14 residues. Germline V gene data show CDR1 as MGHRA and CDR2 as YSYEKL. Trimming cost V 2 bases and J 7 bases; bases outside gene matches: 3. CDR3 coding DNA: TGCGCCAGCAGCCAACCCGGGACAGGGAATGAGCAGTTCTTC. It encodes CASSQPGTGNEQFF.

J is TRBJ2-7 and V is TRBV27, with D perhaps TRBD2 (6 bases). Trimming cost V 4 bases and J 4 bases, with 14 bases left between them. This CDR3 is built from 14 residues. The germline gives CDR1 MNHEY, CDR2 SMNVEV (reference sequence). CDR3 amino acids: CASSSGLGLYEQYF. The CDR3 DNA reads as TGTGCCAGCAGTTCGGGACTGGGCCTATACGAGCAGTACTTC.

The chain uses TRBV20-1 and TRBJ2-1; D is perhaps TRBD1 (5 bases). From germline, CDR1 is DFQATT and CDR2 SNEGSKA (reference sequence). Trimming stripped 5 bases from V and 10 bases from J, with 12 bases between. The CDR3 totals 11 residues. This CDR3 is CSAEARTEQFF. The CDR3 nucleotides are TGCAGTGCTGAGGCCCGGACAGAGCAGTTCTTC.

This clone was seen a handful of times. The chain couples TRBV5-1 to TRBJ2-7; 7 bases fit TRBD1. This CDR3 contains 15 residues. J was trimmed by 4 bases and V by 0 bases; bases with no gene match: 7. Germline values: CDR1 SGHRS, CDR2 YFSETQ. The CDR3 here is CASSLARDRTYEQYF. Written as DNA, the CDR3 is TGCGCCAGCAGCTTGGCCCGGGACAGAACATACGAGCAGTACTTC.

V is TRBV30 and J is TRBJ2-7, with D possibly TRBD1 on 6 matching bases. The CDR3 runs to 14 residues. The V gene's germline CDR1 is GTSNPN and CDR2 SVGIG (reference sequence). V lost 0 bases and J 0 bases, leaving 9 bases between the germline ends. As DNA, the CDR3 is TGTGCCTGGAGTGTAACAGGGAGCTCCTACGAGCAGTACTTC. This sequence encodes CAWSVTGSSYEQYF.